Listed here is a single T cell receptor beta chain. Assay: immunoSEQ multiplex PCR; the TCRdb copy retains only in-frame clones and omits some. The table has some 69,000 clones, approximately 94% seen once. This sample was taken from a study of T cell changes during pregnancy in multiple sclerosis. This clonotype originated in a female donor in good health, enrolled as a control in a pregnancy study. Sequenced material: peripheral blood, taken in the second trimester of pregnancy.

The CDR3 DNA reads as TGTGCCAGCAGCTCTAGGGGCCCCCTTGAAGCTTTCTTT. Amino acid sequence: CASSSRGPLEAFF. The chain links TRBV7-9 to TRBJ1-1; the D gene is possibly TRBD1 (5 bases). The length of the CDR3 is 13 residues. Trimming took 4 bases from V and 7 from J, leaving 13 bases between them. The V gene's germline CDR1 is SEHNR and CDR2 FQNEAQ (reference sequence).